A single T cell receptor (beta chain) is shown here with its context. Repertoires were generated with immunoSEQ multiplex PCR, while TCRdb's copy carries only in-frame clones and drops some. The sample yields about 230,000 clones, around 83% seen once. Germline V lookup: CDR1 LNHDA, CDR2 SQIVND (reference sequence). This CDR3 contains 14 residues. V lost 3 bases and J lost 4, with 11 bases in between. These data belong to a study of blood T cell repertoires in COVID-19. The gene calls are TRBV19 and TRBJ2-3; tentative D call: TRBD1 (5 bases). Material for sequencing was peripheral blood. The receptor's source is a woman aged 45-59 years with acute or convalescent COVID-19. The CDR3 is CASSIREVADTQYF. The CDR3 coding sequence is TGTGCCAGTAGTATCAGGGAAGTGGCAGATACGCAGTATTTT. Supplemented by reference TRBV19 and TRBJ2-3, the full variable domain reads DGGITQSPKYLFRKEGQNVTLSCEQNLNHDAMYWYRQDPGQGLRLIYYSQIVNDFQKGDIAEGYSVSREKKESFPLTVTSAQKNPTAFYLCASSIREVADTQYFGPGTRLTVL.